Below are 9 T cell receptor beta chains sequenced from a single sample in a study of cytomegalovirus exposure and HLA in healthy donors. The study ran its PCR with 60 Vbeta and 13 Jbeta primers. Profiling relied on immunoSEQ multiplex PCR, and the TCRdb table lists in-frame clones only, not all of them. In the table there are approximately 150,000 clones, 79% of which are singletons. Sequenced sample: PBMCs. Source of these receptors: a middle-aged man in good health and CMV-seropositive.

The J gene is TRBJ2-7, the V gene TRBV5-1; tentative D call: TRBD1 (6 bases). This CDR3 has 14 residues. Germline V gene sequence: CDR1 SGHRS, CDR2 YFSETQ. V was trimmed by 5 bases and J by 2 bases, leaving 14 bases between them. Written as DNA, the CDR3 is TGCGCCAGCAGATTGACAGGTGATACCTACGAGCAGTACTTC. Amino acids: CASRLTGDTYEQYF.

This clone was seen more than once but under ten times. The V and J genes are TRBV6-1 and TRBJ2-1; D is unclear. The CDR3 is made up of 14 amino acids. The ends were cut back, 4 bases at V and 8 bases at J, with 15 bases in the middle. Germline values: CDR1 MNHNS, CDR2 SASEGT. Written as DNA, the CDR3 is TGTGCCAGCAGTGTGGGCTTTCAGATCGATGAGCAGTTCTTC. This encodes CASSVGFQIDEQFF.

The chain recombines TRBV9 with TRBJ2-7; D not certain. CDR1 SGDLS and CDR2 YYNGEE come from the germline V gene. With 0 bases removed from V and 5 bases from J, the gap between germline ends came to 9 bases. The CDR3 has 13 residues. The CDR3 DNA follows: TGTGCCAGCAGCGTAGAACCCCGAGACGAGCAGTACTTC. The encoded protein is CASSVEPRDEQYF.

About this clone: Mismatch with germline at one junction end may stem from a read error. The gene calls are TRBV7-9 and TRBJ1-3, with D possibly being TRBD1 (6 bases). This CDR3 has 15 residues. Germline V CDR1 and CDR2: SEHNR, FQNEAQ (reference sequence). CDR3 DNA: TGTTCCAGCAGCCCAGGGGCGTACTCTGGAAACACCATATATTTT. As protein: CSSSPGAYSGNTIYF.

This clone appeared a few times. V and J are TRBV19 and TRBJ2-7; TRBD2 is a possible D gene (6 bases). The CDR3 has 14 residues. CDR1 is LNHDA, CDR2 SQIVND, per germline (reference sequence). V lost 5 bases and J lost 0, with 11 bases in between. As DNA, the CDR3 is TGTGCCAGTAGTGTAATAGCGGCCTCCTACGAGCAGTACTTC. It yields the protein CASSVIAASYEQYF.

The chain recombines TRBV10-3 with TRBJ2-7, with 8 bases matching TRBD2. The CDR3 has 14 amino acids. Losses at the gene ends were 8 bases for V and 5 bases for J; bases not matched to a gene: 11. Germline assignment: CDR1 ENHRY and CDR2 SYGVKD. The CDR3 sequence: CAISTSGARDEQYF. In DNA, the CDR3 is TGTGCCATCTCTACTAGCGGAGCCAGGGACGAGCAGTACTTC.

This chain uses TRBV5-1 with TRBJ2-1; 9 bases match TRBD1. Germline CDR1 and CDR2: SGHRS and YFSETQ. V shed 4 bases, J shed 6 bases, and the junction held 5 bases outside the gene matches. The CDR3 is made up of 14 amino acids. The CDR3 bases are TGCGCCAGCAGCCCAGAGACAGGGGGCAATGAGCAGTTCTTC. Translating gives CASSPETGGNEQFF.

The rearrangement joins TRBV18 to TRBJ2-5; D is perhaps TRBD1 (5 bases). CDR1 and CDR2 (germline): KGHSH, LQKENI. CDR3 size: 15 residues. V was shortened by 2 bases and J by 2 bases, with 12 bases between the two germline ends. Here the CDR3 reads CASSPGTGRQETQYF. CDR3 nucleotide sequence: TGTGCCAGCTCACCAGGAACAGGCCGACAAGAGACCCAGTACTTC.

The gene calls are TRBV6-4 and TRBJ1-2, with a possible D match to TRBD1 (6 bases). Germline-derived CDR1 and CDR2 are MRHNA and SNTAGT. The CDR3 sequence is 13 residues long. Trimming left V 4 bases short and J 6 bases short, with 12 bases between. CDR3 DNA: TGTGCCAGCAGTGCCCAGGGGACGGATGGCTACACCTTC. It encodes CASSAQGTDGYTF.